This T cell receptor beta chain came from a study of cytomegalovirus exposure and HLA in healthy donors. A multiplex PCR was run with 60 Vbeta primers and 13 Jbeta primers. The method was immunoSEQ multiplex PCR; TCRdb's version includes in-frame clones alone and lacks a portion of them. The sample includes about 130,000 clones, roughly three quarters of them seen just once. General observations from the study: In an earlier analysis, productive rearrangement rates for most beta V segments clustered near 90% or 30%. As immune exposure information, only CMV serostatus was available.

As regards this clone: Its antigen is undetermined.

The CDR3 has 15 amino acids. CDR1 and CDR2 (germline): SEHNR, FQNEAQ (reference sequence). V was clipped by 5 bases and J by 3 bases, with 17 bases between them. The chain couples TRBV7-9 to TRBJ2-7, with D perhaps matching TRBD1 (6 bases). Sequencing was performed on PBMCs. This sequence was found in a young man in good health and CMV-seronegative. CDR3 loop: CASSQQGLVNYEQYF. The CDR3 DNA is TGTGCCAGCAGCCAACAGGGTCTGGTAAACTACGAGCAGTACTTC.